Given below is one T cell receptor beta chain in context. Assay: immunoSEQ multiplex PCR; the TCRdb copy retains only in-frame clones and omits some. The sample gives over 150,000 clones, under 95% of which show up once; about 2.3% is in the top ten. These data are taken from a study of blood T cell repertoires in COVID-19. Trimming shortened V by 6 bases and J by 3 bases, and 17 bases separated the two germline ends. This CDR3 contains 15 residues. CDR1 is MNHNY and CDR2 is SVGAGI in the germline V gene (reference sequence). J is TRBJ1-2 and V is TRBV6-6; TRBD1 might be the D (5 bases). The sequenced sample consisted of peripheral blood. This clonotype originated in a man aged 18 to 29 with acute or convalescent COVID-19. The CDR3 here is CASRRRDSGDYGYTF. In DNA, the CDR3 is TGTGCCAGCAGGCGACGGGACTCGGGAGACTATGGCTACACCTTC.